These T cell receptor beta chains were read from a single sample in a study of blood T cell repertoires in COVID-19. Only in-frame clones appear in the TCRdb table, and some are missing; sequencing was by immunoSEQ multiplex PCR. There are around 150,000 clones in the sample; roughly 85% occur only once, and about 3% lies in the top ten. Source material: peripheral blood. The receptors come from a human donor with acute or convalescent COVID-19. The donor label of this sample is uncertain. Both conserved end residues are part of each CDR3. A D gene is named only where the DNA matches it firmly. The size of a clone is reported for some rows only, either as once, few or many, or as a class for expanded clones.

j_call clone_size d_call v_call cdr3_aa cdr3_nt
TRBJ2-4 - TRBD2 TRBV2 CASRTSVSILAKNIQYF TGTGCCAGCCGGACTAGCGTGTCGATCCTAGCCAAAAACATTCAGTACTTC
TRBJ2-1 - - TRBV7-3 CASSLTSGTYNEQFF TGTGCCAGCAGCTTAACGAGTGGGACTTACAATGAGCAGTTCTTC
TRBJ1-2 - - TRBV19 CASSNRESYGYTF TGTGCCAGTAGTAACCGGGAGAGCTATGGCTACACCTTC
TRBJ1-6 - TRBD1 TRBV4-1 CASRQGRQIYNSPLHF TGCGCCAGCAGACAGGGGCGCCAGATCTATAATTCACCCCTCCACTTT
TRBJ2-7 - TRBD1 TRBV19 CASKPPRTGRSYEQYF TGTGCCAGTAAGCCCCCCCGGACAGGGCGCTCCTACGAGCAGTACTTC
TRBJ1-1 - TRBD1 TRBV18 CASSPPDRGNTEAFF TGTGCCAGCTCACCACCGGACAGGGGGAACACTGAAGCTTTCTTT
TRBJ1-3 once - TRBV7-6 CASSLGPDSGNTIYF TGTGCCAGCAGCTTAGGGCCAGACTCTGGAAACACCATATATTTT
TRBJ2-1 few TRBD2 TRBV7-2 CASSPGLAGATDYNEQFF TGTGCCAGCAGTCCCGGCCTAGCGGGGGCCACAGACTACAATGAGCAGTTCTTC
TRBJ1-2 - TRBD1 TRBV6-5 CASRTGESYGYTF TGTGCCAGCAGAACAGGGGAAAGCTATGGCTACACCTTC
TRBJ2-7 - - TRBV27 CASSFLGGYEQYF TGTGCCAGCAGTTTTCTAGGGGGCTACGAGCAGTACTTC
TRBJ2-2 few - TRBV5-1 CASSSGYTGELFF TGCGCCAGCAGCTCAGGGTACACCGGGGAGCTGTTTTTT
TRBJ1-1 - - TRBV6-6 CASSSLRGKGSTEAFF TGTGCCAGCAGTTCCCTCAGGGGTAAAGGTTCCACTGAAGCTTTCTTT
TRBJ1-1 - - TRBV14 CASSHQGTPEAFF TGTGCCAGCAGTCATCAGGGAACCCCTGAAGCTTTCTTT
TRBJ2-5 - TRBD2 TRBV5-1 CASSPPVSPGLAEETQYF TGCGCCAGCAGCCCCCCTGTAAGTCCGGGACTAGCGGAAGAGACCCAGTACTTC
TRBJ1-2 - TRBD1 TRBV7-9 CASSLGQGWTYGYTF TGTGCCAGCAGCCTCGGACAGGGGTGGACCTATGGCTACACCTTC
TRBJ1-6 - - TRBV3-1/TRBV3-2 CASSRDVGTTNSPLHF TGTGCCAGCAGCCGGGATGTTGGGACAACTAATTCACCCCTCCACTTT
TRBJ1-5 once TRBD1 TRBV19 CASRPIDREASQPQHF TGTGCCAGTAGACCAATCGACAGGGAGGCGAGTCAGCCCCAGCATTTT
TRBJ1-5 - - TRBV2 CASSVGTTGPQHF TGTGCCAGCAGTGTGGGCACAACCGGTCCCCAGCATTTT
TRBJ2-1 - - TRBV25-1 CASSDRLNEQFF TGTGCCAGCAGCGACAGGCTTAATGAGCAGTTCTTC
TRBJ2-1 once TRBD2 TRBV27 CASSLMGLAGEQQFF TGTGCCAGCAGTTTAATGGGACTAGCGGGAGAACAGCAGTTCTTC
TRBJ1-2 - TRBD1 TRBV5-1 CASSSSQGDDYGYTF TGCGCCAGCAGTTCCTCCCAGGGGGACGACTATGGCTACACCTTC
TRBJ2-3 - TRBD2 TRBV18 CASSGTSGEHSSQYF TGTGCCAGCTCCGGGACTAGCGGGGAACACTCCTCGCAGTATTTT
TRBJ2-5 - - TRBV2 CASTLQGETQYF TGTGCCAGCACCCTACAGGGAGAGACCCAGTACTTC
TRBJ2-2 - - TRBV6-5 CASRAGASNTGELFF TGTGCCAGCAGGGCGGGGGCCTCGAACACCGGGGAGCTGTTTTTT
TRBJ2-2 - TRBD1 TRBV7-8 CASSARDRVLNTGELFF TGTGCCAGCAGCGCCCGGGACAGGGTCCTGAACACCGGGGAGCTGTTTTTT
TRBJ1-3 once - TRBV25-1 CASSDPAGHSGNTIYF TGTGCCAGCAGTGACCCCGCAGGACACTCTGGAAACACCATATATTTT
TRBJ2-1 - TRBD1 TRBV7-8 CASSLQGALYNEQFF TGTGCCAGCAGCTTACAGGGGGCACTTTACAATGAGCAGTTCTTC
TRBJ2-1 - TRBD1 TRBV3-1/TRBV3-2 CASSLRQGRNNEQFF TGTGCCAGCAGCCTGCGACAGGGGAGGAACAATGAGCAGTTCTTC
TRBJ2-1 - - TRBV14 CASSQQAPGWSYNEQFF TGTGCCAGCAGCCAACAAGCGCCAGGGTGGTCCTACAATGAGCAGTTCTTC
TRBJ1-3 - TRBD1 TRBV18 CASSPNTGGSGNTIYF TGTGCCAGCTCACCAAATACAGGGGGCTCTGGAAACACCATATATTTT
TRBJ2-7 - - TRBV21-1 CASSKVQGTYF TGTGCCAGCAGCAAGGTGCAGGGTACGTACTTC
TRBJ1-1 - TRBD1 TRBV3-1/TRBV3-2 CASSNHRGTGEAFF TGTGCCAGCAGCAACCACAGGGGTACTGGTGAAGCTTTCTTT
TRBJ1-5 - - TRBV6-5 CASGGGNQPQHF TGTGCCAGCGGGGGGGGCAATCAGCCCCAGCATTTT
TRBJ2-1 - TRBD2 TRBV5-4 CASSLSGLEGNEQFF TGTGCCAGCAGCTTGAGTGGACTAGAGGGCAATGAGCAGTTCTTC
TRBJ2-7 - TRBD2 TRBV7-9 CASSYNRASGGYEQYF TGTGCCAGCAGCTACAACAGGGCTAGCGGGGGCTACGAGCAGTACTTC
TRBJ1-5 - TRBD1 TRBV19 CASSPQTGLNQPQHF TGTGCCAGTAGTCCACAGACAGGGCTCAATCAGCCCCAGCATTTT
TRBJ1-1 - - TRBV15 CATSRDSGRGTEAFF TGTGCCACCAGCAGAGATTCGGGCAGGGGCACTGAAGCTTTCTTT
TRBJ2-3 - - TRBV15 CATSRDMSSTDTQYF TGTGCCACCAGCAGAGATATGTCCAGCACAGATACGCAGTATTTT
TRBJ2-3 - - TRBV6-5 CASSYLRVASTDTQYF TGTGCCAGCAGTTACTTACGGGTTGCTAGCACAGATACGCAGTATTTT
TRBJ1-1 - - TRBV7-8 CASSPGGRSNTEAFF TGTGCCAGCAGCCCCGGAGGGAGAAGTAACACTGAAGCTTTCTTT
TRBJ1-2 - - TRBV5-6 CASSLGTAAYGYTF TGTGCCAGCAGCTTGGGAACGGCGGCCTATGGCTACACCTTC
TRBJ2-3 once - TRBV9 CASSVGWGLGTDTQYF TGTGCCAGCAGCGTAGGATGGGGGCTCGGCACAGATACGCAGTATTTT
TRBJ1-2 - TRBD1 TRBV24-1 CATSQGDRGPTFNYGYTF TGTGCCACCAGCCAGGGGGACAGGGGCCCTACGTTTAACTATGGCTACACCTTC